The rows below give T cell receptor beta chains drawn from one sample of a study of blood T cells in healthy people across ages. Using its own MiXCR run on the 5' RACE reads, TCRdb lists one record per CDR3 protein. The sample has 1.5 million to 1.9 million distinct CDR3 sequences; 35% to 45% are singletons. The sequencing input was blood. These receptors came from a woman younger than 30 in good health. The CDR3 runs from the conserved cysteine through the conserved F or W. D genes are given only for firm matches. Some rows mark clone size as missing; the rest say once, few, many or name a class of expanded clone.

>15|TRBV6-2/TRBV6-3|TRBJ1-5|NA|NA
TGTGCCAGCAGTTACGCAGGTACTAGCAATCAGACCCAGCATTTT
CASSYAGTSNQTQHF
>13|TRBV9|TRBJ2-5|NA|few
TGTGCCAGCAGCCAGGCAACCTCCCACCGGGAGTACTTC
CASSQATSHREYF
>15|TRBV9|TRBJ2-5|TRBD2|NA
TGTGCCAGCAGCGTAGGACTAGCGGGGGGAGTGACCCAGTACTTC
CASSVGLAGGVTQYF
>14|TRBV12-3/TRBV12-4|TRBJ2-7|NA|NA
TGTGCCAGCAGTCTGGGTCCGCTAGCTTACGAGCAGTACTTC
CASSLGPLAYEQYF
>14|TRBV30|TRBJ2-7|TRBD1|NA
TGTGCCTGGAGTTCACCAGGACAGGGGGTTGAGCAGTACTTC
CAWSSPGQGVEQYF
>16|TRBV4-1|TRBJ1-4|NA|few
TGCGCCAGCAGCCAACAAAGACCGGGGGGACGCGAAAAACTGTTTTTT
CASSQQRPGGREKLFF
>14|TRBV20-1|TRBJ2-7|TRBD2|NA
TGCAGTGCTAGATGGGAGCGGGAGATTTACGAGCAGTACTTC
CSARWEREIYEQYF
>15|TRBV7-9|TRBJ1-1|TRBD1|few
TGTGCCAGCAGCTTTCAAGGGGGCCTGAACACTGAAGCTTTCTTT
CASSFQGGLNTEAFF
>19|TRBV7-9|TRBJ1-2|TRBD1|NA
TGTGCCAGCAGCTTATCCTTCAACAGGGGATTGGGTAGTAACTATGGCTACACCTTC
CASSLSFNRGLGSNYGYTF
>14|TRBV29-1|TRBJ2-7|TRBD2|NA
TGCAGCGTTGAAGATTCGCGGGAGGCCTACGAGCAGTACTTC
CSVEDSREAYEQYF
>15|TRBV20-1|TRBJ2-1|TRBD1|few
TGCAGTGCTAGAGGGGGGACAGGCCTTTTGGATGAGCAGTTCTTC
CSARGGTGLLDEQFF
>14|TRBV9|TRBJ2-5|NA|few
TGTGCCAGCAGCGTAAGAGGAGAGGGAGAGACCCAGTACTTC
CASSVRGEGETQYF
>11|TRBV24-1|TRBJ2-5|NA|few
TGTGCCACCAGTGACCTGCAGACCCAGTACTTC
CATSDLQTQYF
>18|TRBV4-1|TRBJ1-1|NA|once
TGCGCCAGCAGCCAAGGGCATGAGGGGTCGGGTAAGAACACTGAAGCTTTCTTT
CASSQGHEGSGKNTEAFF
>15|TRBV7-2|TRBJ1-4|TRBD1|few
TGTGCCAGCAGCCTCAGACAGGGGAATTATGAAAAACTGTTTTTT
CASSLRQGNYEKLFF
>19|TRBV27|TRBJ1-2|NA|NA
TGTGCCAGCAGTTTATCAGGAGGGCGGGGGTCGGGAGCTAACTATGGCTACACCTTC
CASSLSGGRGSGANYGYTF
>14|TRBV6-4|TRBJ2-2|NA|NA
TGTGCCAGCAAAGGGCCAAAGAACACCGGGGAGCTGTTTTTT
CASKGPKNTGELFF
>16|TRBV4-2|TRBJ2-7|TRBD2|NA
TGTGCCAGCAGCCAAGAAGTCGCGGGAGGGAGGCACGAGCAGTACTTC
CASSQEVAGGRHEQYF
>13|TRBV7-2|TRBJ2-3|NA|NA
TGTGCCAGCAGCTTAGGGGCTGGAGTAAAGCTGTATTTT
CASSLGAGVKLYF
>15|TRBV6-5|TRBJ2-7|TRBD1|NA
TGTGCCAGCAGTAGAAGGACAGGGGGGATTCACGAGCAGTACTTC
CASSRRTGGIHEQYF
>14|TRBV7-2|TRBJ2-7|TRBD1|many
TGTGCCAGCAGCTCGAACAGGGGAGCCTACGAGCAGTACTTC
CASSSNRGAYEQYF
>14|TRBV12-3/TRBV12-4|TRBJ2-1|TRBD2|few
TGTGCCAGCAGTTTTAGCGGGGGGGCGAATGAGCAGTTCTTC
CASSFSGGANEQFF
>17|TRBV5-1|TRBJ1-1|NA|NA
TGCGCCAGCAGCCCGACAGTAAGAATGTCCCTGAACACTGAAGCTTTCTTT
CASSPTVRMSLNTEAFF
>14|TRBV4-3|TRBJ1-2|NA|NA
TGCGCCAGCAGCCAAGAAAAGGGCGTTTACGGCTACACCTTC
CASSQEKGVYGYTF
>13|TRBV6-2/TRBV6-3|TRBJ2-1|NA|few
TGTGCCAGCAGTTACCCCGACCTTGCTGAGCAGTTCTTC
CASSYPDLAEQFF
>14|TRBV5-6|TRBJ2-3|NA|once
TGTGCCAGCAGCTGGGTCCTCGAACCAGATACGCAGTATTTT
CASSWVLEPDTQYF
>15|TRBV25-1|TRBJ2-5|NA|few
TGTGCCAGCAGTGAATCGGCGGGAACGGGAGAGACCCAGTACTTC
CASSESAGTGETQYF
>14|TRBV7-8|TRBJ1-1|NA|few
TGTGCCAGCAGCACGGACAGCGGGAACACTGAAGCTTTCTTT
CASSTDSGNTEAFF
>15|TRBV29-1|TRBJ2-1|NA|NA
TGCAGCGTTGAAGATCAGGAGACACTTGACAATGAGCAGTTCTTC
CSVEDQETLDNEQFF
>12|TRBV24-1|TRBJ2-3|NA|NA
TGTGCCACCAGTGATTGGGCAGATACGCAGTATTTT
CATSDWADTQYF
>11|TRBV6-1|TRBJ2-7|NA|NA
TGTGCCACAACAGGGTTCTACGAGCAGTACTTC
CATTGFYEQYF
>13|TRBV5-1|TRBJ1-1|TRBD1|few
TGCGCCAGCAGCACCGGAGGGGGCAATGAAGCTTTCTTT
CASSTGGGNEAFF
>15|TRBV24-1|TRBJ2-3|NA|few
TGTGCCACCAGTGATTCCCGTTCAGGGGCAGATACGCAGTATTTT
CATSDSRSGADTQYF
>14|TRBV30|TRBJ2-7|NA|few
TGTGCCTGGAGTGGGGGGGTTCACTCCTACGAGCAGTACTTC
CAWSGGVHSYEQYF
>13|TRBV20-1|TRBJ1-2|NA|NA
TGCAGTGCTAGTCCAGGGGCTACCTATGGCTACACCTTC
CSASPGATYGYTF
>14|TRBV11-1|TRBJ2-1|NA|NA
TGTGCCAGCAGTTGGCAGGGTCGGTACAATGAGCAGTTCTTC
CASSWQGRYNEQFF
>13|TRBV7-9|TRBJ1-2|NA|NA
TGTGCCAGCAGCATACTACAGGGAAGTGGCTACACCTTC
CASSILQGSGYTF
>16|TRBV6-2/TRBV6-3|TRBJ2-1|TRBD1|few
TGTGCCAGCAGATCGGACAGGCCGAGCTCCTACAATGAGCAGTTCTTC
CASRSDRPSSYNEQFF
>14|TRBV7-9|TRBJ2-3|NA|NA
TGTGCCAGCGGCTTAACCCTCGGTCAAGATACGCAGTATTTT
CASGLTLGQDTQYF
>14|TRBV20-1|TRBJ1-6|TRBD1|NA
TGCAGTGCTAGCCTCCGGGACAGTAATTCACCCCTCCACTTT
CSASLRDSNSPLHF
>16|TRBV20-1|TRBJ2-7|NA|few
TGCACCCCTCAGGGCAGGGGAAGAACTAGCTCCTACGAGCAGTACTTC
CTPQGRGRTSSYEQYF
>15|TRBV11-2|TRBJ1-6|TRBD1|NA
TGTGCCAGCAGCTCAAGACAGGGAGCGGATTCACCCCTCCACTTT
CASSSRQGADSPLHF
>14|TRBV27|TRBJ2-2|NA|NA
TGTGCCAGCAAGATACAGGGGAACACCGGGGAGCTGTTTTTT
CASKIQGNTGELFF
>12|TRBV20-1|TRBJ2-7|NA|many
TGCAGTGCTACCGGGACAACCTACGAGCAGTACTTC
CSATGTTYEQYF
>13|TRBV12-3/TRBV12-4|TRBJ2-7|NA|NA
TGTGCCAGGTATACCGAGGCAGGGGCCGGACAGTACTTC
CARYTEAGAGQYF
>15|TRBV12-3/TRBV12-4|TRBJ1-2|TRBD1|NA
TGTGCCAGCAGTTTAGACAGGGGGCTAGGGTATGGCTACACCTTC
CASSLDRGLGYGYTF
>17|TRBV28|TRBJ2-1|TRBD2|NA
TGTGCCAGCAGTTCACCAGGCGCGGGAGCTCACTACAATGAGCAGTTCTTC
CASSSPGAGAHYNEQFF
>16|TRBV6-2/TRBV6-3|TRBJ2-5|NA|NA
TGTGCCAGCAGCTTACGGGTCCAGGGTCTCGGCAATGAGCAGTACTTC
CASSLRVQGLGNEQYF
>12|TRBV7-9|TRBJ1-2|NA|NA
TGTGCCAGCAGCCTGGACTACGTCGGCTACACCTTC
CASSLDYVGYTF
>15|TRBV4-3|TRBJ1-6|NA|few
TGCGCCAGCAGCCAAGATTTCGGGTTGGCTTCACCCCTCCACTTT
CASSQDFGLASPLHF
>16|TRBV28|TRBJ2-3|NA|few
TGTGCCAGCAGCTACAGACAAGGGGCGCGGATAGATACGCAGTATTTT
CASSYRQGARIDTQYF
>17|TRBV4-3|TRBJ2-3|NA|NA
TGCGCCAGCAGCCAAGGGACAGACAGACTTAGCACAGATACGCAGTATTTT
CASSQGTDRLSTDTQYF
>15|TRBV6-5|TRBJ2-3|NA|NA
TGTGCCAGCAGTTACGAAGGTGGTTACTGGGATACGCAGTATTTT
CASSYEGGYWDTQYF
>17|TRBV21-1|TRBJ1-5|NA|few
TGTGCCAGCCTCGGGACAGCTCCGTCTCATAGCAATCAGCCCCAGCATTTT
CASLGTAPSHSNQPQHF
>14|TRBV5-1|TRBJ2-1|NA|few
TGCGCCAGCAACTTACAAGTAGGGTCTAATGAGCAGTTCTTC
CASNLQVGSNEQFF
>14|TRBV5-1|TRBJ1-1|TRBD1|few
TGCGCCAGCAGCTTGGATAGGGGGCAAGTTGAAGCTTTCTTT
CASSLDRGQVEAFF
>15|TRBV6-6|TRBJ2-7|NA|NA
TGTGCCAGCAGTTACTCGGCAGGGACCTCCTACGAGCAGTACTTC
CASSYSAGTSYEQYF